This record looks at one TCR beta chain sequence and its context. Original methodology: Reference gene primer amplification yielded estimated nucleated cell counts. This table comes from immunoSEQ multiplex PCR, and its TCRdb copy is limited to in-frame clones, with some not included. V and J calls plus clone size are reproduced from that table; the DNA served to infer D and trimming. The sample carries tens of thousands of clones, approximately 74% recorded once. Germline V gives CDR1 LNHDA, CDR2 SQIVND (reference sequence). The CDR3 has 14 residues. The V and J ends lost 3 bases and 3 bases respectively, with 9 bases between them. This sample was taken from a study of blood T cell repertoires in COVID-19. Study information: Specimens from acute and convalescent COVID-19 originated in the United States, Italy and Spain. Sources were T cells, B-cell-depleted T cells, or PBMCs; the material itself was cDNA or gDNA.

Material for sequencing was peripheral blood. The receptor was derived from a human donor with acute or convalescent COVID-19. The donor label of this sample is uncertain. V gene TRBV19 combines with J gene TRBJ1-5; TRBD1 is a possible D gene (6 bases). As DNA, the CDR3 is TGTGCCAGTAGTATTGGACAGTTCAATCAGCCCCAGCATTTT. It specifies CASSIGQFNQPQHF.